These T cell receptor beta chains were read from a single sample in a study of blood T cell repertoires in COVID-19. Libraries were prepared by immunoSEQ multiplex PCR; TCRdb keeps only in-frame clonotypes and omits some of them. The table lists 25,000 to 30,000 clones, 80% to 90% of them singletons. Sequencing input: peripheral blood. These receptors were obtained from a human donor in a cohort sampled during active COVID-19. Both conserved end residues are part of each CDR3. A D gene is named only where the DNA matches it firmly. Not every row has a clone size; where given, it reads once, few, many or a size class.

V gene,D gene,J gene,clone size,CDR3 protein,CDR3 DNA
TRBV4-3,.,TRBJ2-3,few,CASSQDTGTFTDTQYF,TGCGCCAGCAGCCAAGATACCGGGACTTTCACAGATACGCAGTATTTT
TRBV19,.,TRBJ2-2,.,CASSIWGSLNTGELFF,TGTGCCAGTAGTATTTGGGGCAGCCTGAACACCGGGGAGCTGTTTTTT
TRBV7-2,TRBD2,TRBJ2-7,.,CASSLVSGGAYEQYF,TGTGCCAGCAGCTTAGTAAGCGGGGGGGCCTACGAGCAGTACTTC
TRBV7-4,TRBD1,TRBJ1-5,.,CARPLGTGVSRGNQPQHF,TGTGCCAGACCCCTCGGGACAGGGGTTTCAAGGGGCAATCAGCCCCAGCATTTT
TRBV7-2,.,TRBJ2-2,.,CASSLRQSGELFF,TGTGCCAGCAGCTTAAGACAGTCTGGGGAGCTGTTTTTT
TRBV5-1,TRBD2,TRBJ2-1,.,CASSVAGDYNEQFF,TGCGCCAGCAGCGTAGCGGGGGACTACAATGAGCAGTTCTTC
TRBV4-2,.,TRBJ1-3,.,CASSLTPGHSSGNTIYF,TGTGCCAGCAGCCTGACTCCGGGACATAGCTCTGGAAACACCATATATTTT
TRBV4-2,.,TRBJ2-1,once,CASSQDPGTRSLEQFF,TGTGCCAGCAGCCAAGACCCCGGGACTCGGTCTCTTGAGCAGTTCTTC
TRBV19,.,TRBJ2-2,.,CASLQDLNTGELFF,TGTGCCAGTTTACAGGACCTGAACACCGGGGAGCTGTTTTTT
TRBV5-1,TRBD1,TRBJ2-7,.,CASSYRTGDMGREQYF,TGCGCCAGCAGCTATCGGACAGGGGACATGGGTAGAGAGCAGTACTTC
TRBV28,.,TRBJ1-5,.,CASSFERTFYNQPQHF,TGTGCCAGCAGTTTTGAGAGAACGTTCTACAATCAGCCCCAGCATTTT
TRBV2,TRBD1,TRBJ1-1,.,CASRGQGARNTEAFF,TGTGCCAGCAGGGGACAGGGGGCAAGGAACACTGAAGCTTTCTTT
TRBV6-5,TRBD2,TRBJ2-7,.,CASSYSASGGYEQYF,TGTGCCAGCAGTTACTCGGCTAGCGGGGGCTACGAGCAGTACTTC
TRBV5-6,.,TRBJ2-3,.,CASCFEAPPPPTDTQYF,TGTGCCAGCTGCTTTGAGGCCCCACCCCCTCCCACAGATACGCAGTATTTT
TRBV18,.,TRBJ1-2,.,CASSPGTSYGYTF,TGTGCCAGCTCACCAGGGACATCCTATGGCTACACCTTC
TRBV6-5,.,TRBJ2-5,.,CASSSSWAGAQETQYF,TGTGCCAGCAGTTCCTCCTGGGCGGGGGCTCAAGAGACCCAGTACTTC
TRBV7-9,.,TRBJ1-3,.,CASTPLPSGNTIYF,TGTGCCAGCACCCCCCTACCCTCTGGAAACACCATATATTTT
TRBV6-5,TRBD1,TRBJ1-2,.,CASSFRRQGDYGYTF,TGTGCCAGCAGTTTTCGAAGACAGGGGGACTATGGCTACACCTTC
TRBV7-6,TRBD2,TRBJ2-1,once,CASSLFSTSGGGSYNEQFF,TGTGCCAGCAGCTTATTTAGCACTAGCGGGGGTGGCTCCTACAATGAGCAGTTCTTC
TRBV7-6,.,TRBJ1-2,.,CASSLDSDQNYGYTF,TGTGCCAGCAGCCTCGACTCAGATCAGAACTATGGCTACACCTTC
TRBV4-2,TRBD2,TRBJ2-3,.,CASSLWMAGDTDTQYF,TGTGCCAGCAGCCTTTGGATGGCGGGGGACACAGATACGCAGTATTTT
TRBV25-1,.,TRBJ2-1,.,CASTLGAPTDNEQFF,TGTGCCAGCACCCTTGGGGCCCCCACAGACAATGAGCAGTTCTTC
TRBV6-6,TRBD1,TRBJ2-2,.,CASSYLQGAGGELFF,TGTGCCAGCAGTTACCTACAGGGGGCAGGCGGGGAGCTGTTTTTT
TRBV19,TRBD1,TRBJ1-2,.,CASSDTIQGHGYTF,TGTGCCAGTAGTGATACAATACAGGGGCACGGCTACACCTTC